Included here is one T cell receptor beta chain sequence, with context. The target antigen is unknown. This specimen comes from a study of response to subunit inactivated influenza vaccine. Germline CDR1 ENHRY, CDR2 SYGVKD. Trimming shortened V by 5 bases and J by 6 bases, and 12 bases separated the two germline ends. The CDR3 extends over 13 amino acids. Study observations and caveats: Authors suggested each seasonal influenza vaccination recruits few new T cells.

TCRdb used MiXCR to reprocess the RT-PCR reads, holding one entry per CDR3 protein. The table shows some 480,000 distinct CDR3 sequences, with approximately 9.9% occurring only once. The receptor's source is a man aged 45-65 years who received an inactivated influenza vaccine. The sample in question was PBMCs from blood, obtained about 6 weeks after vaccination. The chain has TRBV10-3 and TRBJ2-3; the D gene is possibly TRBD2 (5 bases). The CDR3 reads CAISSTIPDTQYF. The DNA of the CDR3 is TGTGCCATCAGTTCGACTATCCCCGATACGCAGTATTTT.